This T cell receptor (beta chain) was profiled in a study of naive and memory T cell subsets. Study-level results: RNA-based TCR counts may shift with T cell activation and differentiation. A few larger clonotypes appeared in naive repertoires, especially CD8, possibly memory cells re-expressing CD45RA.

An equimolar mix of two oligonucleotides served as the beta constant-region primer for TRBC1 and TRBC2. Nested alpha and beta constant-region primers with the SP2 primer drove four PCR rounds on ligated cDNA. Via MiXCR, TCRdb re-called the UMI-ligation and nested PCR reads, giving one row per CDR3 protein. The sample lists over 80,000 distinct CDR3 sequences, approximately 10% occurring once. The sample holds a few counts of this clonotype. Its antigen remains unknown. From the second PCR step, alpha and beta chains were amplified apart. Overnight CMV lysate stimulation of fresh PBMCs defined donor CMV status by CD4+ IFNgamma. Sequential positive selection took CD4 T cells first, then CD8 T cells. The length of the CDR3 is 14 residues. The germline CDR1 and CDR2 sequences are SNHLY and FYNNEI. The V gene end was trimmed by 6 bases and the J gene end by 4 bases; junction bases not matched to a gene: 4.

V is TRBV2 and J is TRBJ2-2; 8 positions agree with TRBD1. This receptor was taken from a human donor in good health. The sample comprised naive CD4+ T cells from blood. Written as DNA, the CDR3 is TGTGCCAGCAGACCCGGACAGGGCACCGGGGAGCTGTTTTTT. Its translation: CASRPGQGTGELFF.